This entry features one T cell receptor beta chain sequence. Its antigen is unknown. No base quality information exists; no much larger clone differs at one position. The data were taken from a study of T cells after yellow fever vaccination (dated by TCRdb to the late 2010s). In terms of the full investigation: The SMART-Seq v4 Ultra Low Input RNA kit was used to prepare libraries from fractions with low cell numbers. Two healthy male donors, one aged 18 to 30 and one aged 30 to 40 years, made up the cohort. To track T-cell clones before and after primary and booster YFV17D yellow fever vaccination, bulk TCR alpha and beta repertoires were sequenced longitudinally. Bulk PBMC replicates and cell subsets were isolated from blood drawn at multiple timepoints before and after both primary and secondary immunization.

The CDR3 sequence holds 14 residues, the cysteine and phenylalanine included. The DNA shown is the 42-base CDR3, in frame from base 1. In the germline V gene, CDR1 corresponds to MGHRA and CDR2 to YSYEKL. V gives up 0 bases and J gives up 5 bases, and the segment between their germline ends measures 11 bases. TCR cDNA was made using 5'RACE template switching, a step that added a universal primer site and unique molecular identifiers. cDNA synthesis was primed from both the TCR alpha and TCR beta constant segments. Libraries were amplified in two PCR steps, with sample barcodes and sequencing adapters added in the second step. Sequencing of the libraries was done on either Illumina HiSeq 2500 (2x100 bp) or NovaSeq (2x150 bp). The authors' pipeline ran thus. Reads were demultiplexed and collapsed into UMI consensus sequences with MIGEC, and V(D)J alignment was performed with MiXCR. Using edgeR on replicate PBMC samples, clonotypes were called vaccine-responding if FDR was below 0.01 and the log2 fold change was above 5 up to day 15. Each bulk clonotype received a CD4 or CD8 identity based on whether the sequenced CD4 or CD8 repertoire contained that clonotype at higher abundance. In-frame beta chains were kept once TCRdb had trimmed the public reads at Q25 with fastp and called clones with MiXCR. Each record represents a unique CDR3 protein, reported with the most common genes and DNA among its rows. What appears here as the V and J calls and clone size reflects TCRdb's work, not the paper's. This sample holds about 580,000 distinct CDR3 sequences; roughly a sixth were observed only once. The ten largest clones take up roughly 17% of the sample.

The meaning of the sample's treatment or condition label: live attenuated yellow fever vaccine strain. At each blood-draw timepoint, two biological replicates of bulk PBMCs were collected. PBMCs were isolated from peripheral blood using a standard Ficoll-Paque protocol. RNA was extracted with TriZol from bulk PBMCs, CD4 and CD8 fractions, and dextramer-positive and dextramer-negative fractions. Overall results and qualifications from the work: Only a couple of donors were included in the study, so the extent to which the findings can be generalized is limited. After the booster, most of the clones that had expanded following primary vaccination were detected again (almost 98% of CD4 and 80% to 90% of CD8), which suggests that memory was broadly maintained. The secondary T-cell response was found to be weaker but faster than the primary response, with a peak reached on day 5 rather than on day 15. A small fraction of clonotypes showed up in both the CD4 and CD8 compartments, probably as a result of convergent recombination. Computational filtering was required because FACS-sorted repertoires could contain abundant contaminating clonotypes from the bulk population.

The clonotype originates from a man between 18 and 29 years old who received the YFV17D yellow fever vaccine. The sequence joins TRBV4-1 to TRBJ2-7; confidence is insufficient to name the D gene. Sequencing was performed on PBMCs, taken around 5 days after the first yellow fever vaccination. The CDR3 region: CASSQDLDSHEQYF. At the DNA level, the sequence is TGCGCCAGCAGCCAAGACTTGGATTCTCACGAGCAGTACTTC.